One sample yielded the 14 T cell receptor beta chains listed below, sequenced in a study of OX40 agonist ivuxolimab in advanced cancers. Produced via immunoSEQ multiplex PCR; TCRdb's table is partial and in-frame only. The data show tens of thousands of clones, 80% to 90% seen once. This sample comprised CD4+ or CD8+ T cells sorted from blood, obtained in a trial of the OX40 agonist ivuxolimab. The receptors were sampled from an adult with an advanced solid tumor such as melanoma, head and neck, liver or kidney cancer.

V gene TRBV10-3 combines with J gene TRBJ2-5; the D gene could be TRBD1 or TRBD2 (6 bases each). Germline loops: CDR1 ENHRY, CDR2 SYGVKD. The V and J ends lost 7 bases and 1 base respectively, with 10 bases between them. The CDR3 runs to 13 residues. The CDR3 DNA reads TGTGCCATCAATTCGGGGGCCCAAGAGACCCAGTACTTC. Translation gives CAINSGAQETQYF.

J is TRBJ2-3 and V is TRBV7-2, with TRBD2 as a possible D gene (7 bases). Trimming removed 5 bases from V and 2 bases from J, with 17 bases in between. The V gene's germline CDR1 is SGHTA and CDR2 FQGNSA. The CDR3 runs to 16 residues. The CDR3 DNA sequence: TGTGCCAGCAGCCCCAACGGGCGGGGGCTCACAGATACGCAGTATTTT. Protein product: CASSPNGRGLTDTQYF.

CDR3 sequence reads: CASSRPIAASTDTQYF. The CDR3 DNA is TGTGCCAGCAGCCGTCCTATAGCGGCGAGCACAGATACGCAGTATTTT. V is TRBV7-2 and J is TRBJ2-3, with a weak D call TRBD2 (6 bases). V was trimmed by 5 bases and J by 0 bases, leaving 15 bases between them. CDR3 length equals 16 residues. The V gene's germline CDR1 is SGHTA and CDR2 FQGNSA.

The chain uses TRBV29-1 and TRBJ2-7; D not resolved. The V and J ends lost 6 bases and 2 bases respectively, with 11 bases between them. CDR1 and CDR2 from the germline V gene are SQVTM and ANQGSEA. The CDR3 is 12 amino acids. The CDR3 DNA reads as TGCAGCGTGACCCAGGTAACCTACGAGCAGTACTTC. This encodes CSVTQVTYEQYF.

The chain combines TRBV30 with TRBJ2-7; D remains unclear. Deletions cut 2 bases from V and 5 bases from J, with 10 bases between. The V gene's germline CDR1 is GTSNPN and CDR2 SVGIG (reference sequence). The CDR3 totals 12 residues. The CDR3 DNA follows: TGTGCCTGGAGTTGGCGATCCCACGAGCAGTACTTC. Amino acid sequence: CAWSWRSHEQYF.

The chain uses TRBV27 and TRBJ1-2, with 10 bases fitting TRBD1. The length of the CDR3 is 15 residues. V shed 7 bases and J 3 bases; nucleotides not matched to a gene: 8. CDR1 and CDR2 (germline): MNHEY, SMNVEV (reference sequence). The CDR3: CASTLTGGRDYGYTF. The CDR3 nucleotides are TGTGCCAGCACCTTGACAGGGGGCAGGGACTATGGCTACACCTTC.

The rearrangement uses TRBV7-3 and TRBJ1-6; D is ambiguous. V shed 5 bases and J shed 7 bases, with 15 bases lying between them. CDR1 and CDR2 (germline): SGHTA, FQGTGA. This CDR3 has 15 residues. CDR3 nucleotides: TGTGCCAGCAGCATCATGCAACAGCCAAATTCACCCCTCCACTTT. Protein product: CASSIMQQPNSPLHF.

V usage is TRBV28 and J usage is TRBJ2-3, with D possibly matching TRBD1 (7 bases). CDR1 and CDR2 (germline): MDHEN, SYDVKM. The CDR3 contains 15 residues. V gave up 3 bases and J gave up 5 bases, with 15 bases separating them. The CDR3 is CASSFSQGGGDTQYF. In DNA form, the CDR3 reads TGTGCCAGCAGTTTTAGCCAGGGGGGCGGAGATACGCAGTATTTT.

This chain connects TRBV10-3 to TRBJ2-5; 7 bases line up with TRBD1. V dropped 9 bases and J dropped 2; count of bases not matched to a gene: 3. The CDR3 has 12 amino acids. In germline, CDR1 is ENHRY, CDR2 SYGVKD. As DNA, the CDR3 is TGTGCCATTGGACAGGATCAAGAGACCCAGTACTTC. This gives the protein CAIGQDQETQYF.

The chain is built from TRBV28 and TRBJ2-1; D is undetermined. CDR1 and CDR2 (germline): MDHEN, SYDVKM. V lost 7 bases and J 7 bases, leaving 14 bases between the germline ends. This CDR3 is built from 13 residues. The CDR3 nucleotides read TGTGCCAGCATGCAGAGATTTCGTAATGAGCAGTTCTTC. Translation: CASMQRFRNEQFF. Full variable domain (outside the CDR3, taken from reference TRBV28 and TRBJ2-1): DVKVTQSSRYLVKRTGEKVFLECVQDMDHENMFWYRQDPGLGLRLIYFSYDVKMKEKGDIPEGYSVSREKKERFSLILESASTNQTSMYLCASMQRFRNEQFFGPGTRLTVL.

This clone appeared a single time. The V and J genes are TRBV11-2 and TRBJ2-1, with 12 bases identical to TRBD2. This CDR3 comprises 16 residues. Looked up from germline, CDR1 is SGHAT and CDR2 is FQNNGV. With 1 base clipped from V and 8 bases from J, the junction kept 6 bases outside the gene matches. In nucleotides, the CDR3 is TGTGCCAGCAGCTTAGCTAGCGGGGGGGCGTTCGATGAGCAGTTCTTC. Encoded protein: CASSLASGGAFDEQFF. Full variable domain (missing parts from reference TRBV11-2 and TRBJ2-1): EAGVAQSPRYKIIEKRQSVAFWCNPISGHATLYWYQQILGQGPKLLIQFQNNGVVDDSQLPKDRFSAERLKGVDSTLKIQPAKLEDSAVYLCASSLASGGAFDEQFFGPGTRLTVL.

The CDR3 region has the DNA TGTGCCAGCTCACCGATGGACAGTCGGTATAGCAATCAGCCCCAGCATTTT. Translating gives CASSPMDSRYSNQPQHF. The chain is built from TRBV18 and TRBJ1-5, with TRBD1 as a possible D gene (6 bases). The germline CDR1 and CDR2 sequences are KGHSH and LQKENI. The V end lost 3 bases, the J end lost 0 bases, and 15 bases lay between the germline ends. The CDR3 sequence is 17 residues long.

Concerning this clone itself: The same CDR3 can be traced to other DNA sequences in this sample. This chain joins TRBV15 and TRBJ1-3; D might be TRBD1 (5 bases). The CDR3 sequence is 15 residues long. V lost 6 bases and J lost 2, with 14 bases in between. Germline values: CDR1 LNHNV, CDR2 YYDKDF (reference sequence). The CDR3 spells CATSNLGDTGNTIYF. CDR3 in DNA: TGTGCCACCAGTAACTTGGGGGATACTGGAAACACCATATATTTT.

On this clone: Distinct nucleotide sequences in the sample also encode this CDR3. The chain recombines TRBV5-8 with TRBJ1-5; no firm D call. This CDR3 has 15 residues. V was clipped by 0 bases and J by 0 bases, with 7 bases between them. The germline gives CDR1 SGHTS, CDR2 YDEGEE. The CDR3 protein is CASSLGRDSNQPQHF. The CDR3 DNA reads as TGTGCCAGCAGCTTGGGACGGGATAGCAATCAGCCCCAGCATTTT.